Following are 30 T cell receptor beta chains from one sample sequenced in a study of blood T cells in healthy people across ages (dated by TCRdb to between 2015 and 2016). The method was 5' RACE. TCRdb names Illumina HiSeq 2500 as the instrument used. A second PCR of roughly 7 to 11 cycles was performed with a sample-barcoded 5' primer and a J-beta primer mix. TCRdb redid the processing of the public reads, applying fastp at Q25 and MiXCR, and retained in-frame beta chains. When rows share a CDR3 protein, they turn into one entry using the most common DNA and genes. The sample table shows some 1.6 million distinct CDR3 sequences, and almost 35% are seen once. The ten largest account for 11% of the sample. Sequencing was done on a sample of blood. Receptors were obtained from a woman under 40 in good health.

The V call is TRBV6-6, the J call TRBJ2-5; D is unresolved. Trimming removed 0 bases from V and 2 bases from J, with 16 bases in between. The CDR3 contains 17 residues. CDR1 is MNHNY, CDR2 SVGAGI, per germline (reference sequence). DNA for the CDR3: TGTGCCAGCAGTTACTCGTACCAGGCAACTGTACAAGAGACCCAGTACTTC. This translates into CASSYSYQATVQETQYF.

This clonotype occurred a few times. As DNA, the CDR3 is TGCGCCAGCAGACTAGAAGCCGGGACAACCTACGAGCAGTACTTC. It yields the protein CASRLEAGTTYEQYF. This rearrangement joins TRBV5-1 to TRBJ2-7, with TRBD1 as a possible D gene (6 bases). The CDR3 spans 15 residues. Trimming left V 5 bases short and J 2 bases short, with 17 bases between. The germline gives CDR1 SGHRS, CDR2 YFSETQ. Drawing the rest from reference TRBV5-1 and TRBJ2-7, the complete variable domain is KAGVTQTPRYLIKTRGQQVTLSCSPISGHRSVSWYQQTPGQGLQFLFEYFSETQRNKGNFPGRFSGRQFSNSRSEMNVSTLELGDSALYLCASRLEAGTTYEQYFGPGTRLTVT.

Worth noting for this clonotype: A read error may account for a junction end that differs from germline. The CDR3 spells CASSPQGMRDEQYF. The CDR3 DNA follows: TGTGCCAGCTCCCCACAGGGGATGAGGGACGAGCAGTACTTC. This chain uses TRBV18 with TRBJ2-7, with 7 bases aligning to TRBD1. This CDR3 region has 14 residues. Germline lookup yields CDR1 KGHSH and CDR2 LQKENI.

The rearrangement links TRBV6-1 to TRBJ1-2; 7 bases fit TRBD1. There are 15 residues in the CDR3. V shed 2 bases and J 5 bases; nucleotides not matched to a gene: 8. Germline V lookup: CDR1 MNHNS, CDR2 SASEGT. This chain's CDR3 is CASSETGQTLYGYTF. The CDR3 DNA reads TGTGCCAGCAGTGAAACGGGACAGACGTTATATGGCTACACCTTC.

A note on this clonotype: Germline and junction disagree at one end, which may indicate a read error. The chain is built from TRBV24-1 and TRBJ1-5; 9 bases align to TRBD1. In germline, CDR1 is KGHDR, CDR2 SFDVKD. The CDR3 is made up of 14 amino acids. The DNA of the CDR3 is TGTGCCACCAGTGCCGGGACAGGGTATCAGCCCCGGCATTTT. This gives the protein CATSAGTGYQPRHF.

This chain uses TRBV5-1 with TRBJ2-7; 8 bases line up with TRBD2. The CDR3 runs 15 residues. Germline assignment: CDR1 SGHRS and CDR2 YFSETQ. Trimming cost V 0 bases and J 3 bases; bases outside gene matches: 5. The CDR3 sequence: CASSLAVAGYYEQYF. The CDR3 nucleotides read TGCGCCAGCAGCTTGGCGGTAGCGGGGTACTACGAGCAGTACTTC.

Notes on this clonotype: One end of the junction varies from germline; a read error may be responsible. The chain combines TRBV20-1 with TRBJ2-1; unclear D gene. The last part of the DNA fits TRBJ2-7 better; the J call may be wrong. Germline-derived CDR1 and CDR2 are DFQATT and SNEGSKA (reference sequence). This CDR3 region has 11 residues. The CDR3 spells CSARGSAEQYF. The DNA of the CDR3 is TGCAGTGCCAGAGGCTCAGCTGAGCAGTACTTC.

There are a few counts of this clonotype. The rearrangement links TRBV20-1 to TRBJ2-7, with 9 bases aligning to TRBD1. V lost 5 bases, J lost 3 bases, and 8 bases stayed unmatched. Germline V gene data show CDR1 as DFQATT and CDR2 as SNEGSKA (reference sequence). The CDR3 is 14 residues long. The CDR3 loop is CSARWVTGGYEQYF. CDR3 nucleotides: TGCAGTGCTCGGTGGGTGACAGGGGGCTACGAGCAGTACTTC.

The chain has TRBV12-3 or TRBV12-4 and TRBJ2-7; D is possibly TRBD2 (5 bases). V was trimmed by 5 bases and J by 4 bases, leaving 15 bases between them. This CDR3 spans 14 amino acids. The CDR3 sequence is CASSDRGGGYEQYF. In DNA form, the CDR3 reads TGTGCCAGCAGTGACCGCGGAGGTGGGTACGAGCAGTACTTC.

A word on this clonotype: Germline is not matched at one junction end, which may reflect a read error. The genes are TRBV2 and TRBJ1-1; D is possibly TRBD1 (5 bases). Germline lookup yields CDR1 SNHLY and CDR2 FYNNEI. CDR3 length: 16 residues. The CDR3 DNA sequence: TGTGCCAGCACTGAACGGTATGGGGGGACGGGGGCTGAAGCTTTCTTT. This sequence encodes CASTERYGGTGAEAFF.

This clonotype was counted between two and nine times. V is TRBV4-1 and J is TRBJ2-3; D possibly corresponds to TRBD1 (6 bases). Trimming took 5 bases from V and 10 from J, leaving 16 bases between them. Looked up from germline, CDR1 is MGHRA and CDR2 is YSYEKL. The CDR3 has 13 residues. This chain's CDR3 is CASSTPRQVAQYF. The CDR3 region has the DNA TGCGCCAGCAGCACCCCGCGACAGGTTGCGCAGTATTTT.

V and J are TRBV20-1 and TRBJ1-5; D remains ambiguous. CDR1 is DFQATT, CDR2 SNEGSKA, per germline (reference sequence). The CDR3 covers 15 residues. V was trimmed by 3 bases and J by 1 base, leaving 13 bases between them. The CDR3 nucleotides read TGCAGTGCTAGCGAATTCGACGGGAGCAATCAGCCCCAGCATTTT. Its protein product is CSASEFDGSNQPQHF.

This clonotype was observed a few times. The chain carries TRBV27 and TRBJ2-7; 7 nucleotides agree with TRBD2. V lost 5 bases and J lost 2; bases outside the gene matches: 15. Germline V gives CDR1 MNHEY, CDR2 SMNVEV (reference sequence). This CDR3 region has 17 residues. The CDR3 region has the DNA TGTGCCAGCAGTCCTCAAGGGAGGTGGACTAGTACCTACGAGCAGTACTTC. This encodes CASSPQGRWTSTYEQYF.

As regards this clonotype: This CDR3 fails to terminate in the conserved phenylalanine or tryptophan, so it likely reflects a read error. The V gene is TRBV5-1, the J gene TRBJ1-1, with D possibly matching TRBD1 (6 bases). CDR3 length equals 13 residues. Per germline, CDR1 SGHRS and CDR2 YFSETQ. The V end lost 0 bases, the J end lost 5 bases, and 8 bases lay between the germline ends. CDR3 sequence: CASSLEGGTEAFL. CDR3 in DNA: TGCGCCAGCAGCTTGGAAGGGGGGACTGAAGCTTTCTTG.

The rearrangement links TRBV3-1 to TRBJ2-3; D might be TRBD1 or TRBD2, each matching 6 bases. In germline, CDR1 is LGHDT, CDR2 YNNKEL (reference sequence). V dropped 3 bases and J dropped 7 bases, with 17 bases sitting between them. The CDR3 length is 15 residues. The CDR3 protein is CASSQGTWDIYTQYF. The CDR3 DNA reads TGTGCCAGCAGCCAGGGGACTTGGGACATATATACGCAGTATTTT.

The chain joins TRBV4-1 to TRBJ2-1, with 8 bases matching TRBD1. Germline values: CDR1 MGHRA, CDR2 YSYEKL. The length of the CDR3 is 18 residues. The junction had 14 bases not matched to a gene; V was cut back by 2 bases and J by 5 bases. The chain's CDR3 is CASSQLYLPGTGDNEQFF. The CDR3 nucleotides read TGCGCCAGCAGCCAACTCTACTTACCGGGGACAGGCGACAATGAGCAGTTCTTC.

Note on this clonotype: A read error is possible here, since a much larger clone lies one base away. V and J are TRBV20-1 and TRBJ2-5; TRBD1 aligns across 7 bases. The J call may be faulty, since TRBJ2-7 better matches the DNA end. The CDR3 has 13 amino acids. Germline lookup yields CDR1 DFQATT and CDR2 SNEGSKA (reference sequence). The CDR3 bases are TGCGGTGCTATCCGGGACAGCTCCTACGAGCAGTACTTC. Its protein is CGAIRDSSYEQYF.

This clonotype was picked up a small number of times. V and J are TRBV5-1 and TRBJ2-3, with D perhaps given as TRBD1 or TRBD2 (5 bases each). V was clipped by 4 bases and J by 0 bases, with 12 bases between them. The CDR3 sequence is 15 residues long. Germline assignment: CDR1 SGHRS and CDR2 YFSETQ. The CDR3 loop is CASSPGPGSTDTQYF. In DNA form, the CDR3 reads TGCGCCAGCAGCCCGGGACCCGGGAGCACAGATACGCAGTATTTT.

The CDR3 loop is CASSLGLPNYDEQFF. DNA of the CDR3: TGTGCCAGCAGCTTGGGACTACCGAATTACGATGAGCAGTTCTTC. The genes are TRBV7-9 and TRBJ2-1, with TRBD2 matching 7 bases. The ends lost 3 bases at V and 8 bases at J; junction bases unmatched: 10. The CDR3 runs to 15 residues. Germline V gene data show CDR1 as SEHNR and CDR2 as FQNEAQ (reference sequence).

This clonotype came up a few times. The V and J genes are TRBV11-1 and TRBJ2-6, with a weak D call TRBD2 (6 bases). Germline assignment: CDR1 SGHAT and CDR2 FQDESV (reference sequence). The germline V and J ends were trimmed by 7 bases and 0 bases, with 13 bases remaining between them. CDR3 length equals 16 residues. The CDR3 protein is CASTSGRSSGANVLTF. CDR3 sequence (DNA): TGTGCCAGCACGAGCGGGCGGAGCTCTGGGGCCAACGTCCTGACTTTC.

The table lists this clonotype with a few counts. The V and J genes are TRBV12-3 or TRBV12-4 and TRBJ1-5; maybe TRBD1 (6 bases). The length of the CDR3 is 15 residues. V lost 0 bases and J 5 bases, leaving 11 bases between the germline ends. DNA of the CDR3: TGTGCCAGCAGTTTAGCAGGGGGGACCGATCAGCCCCAGCATTTT. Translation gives CASSLAGGTDQPQHF.

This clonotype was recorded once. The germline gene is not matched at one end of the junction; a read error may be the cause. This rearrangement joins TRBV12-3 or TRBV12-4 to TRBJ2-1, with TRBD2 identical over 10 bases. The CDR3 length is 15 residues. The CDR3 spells CAGSLSGRADNEQFF. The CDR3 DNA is TGTGCCGGCAGCTTAAGCGGGAGGGCCGACAATGAGCAGTTCTTC.

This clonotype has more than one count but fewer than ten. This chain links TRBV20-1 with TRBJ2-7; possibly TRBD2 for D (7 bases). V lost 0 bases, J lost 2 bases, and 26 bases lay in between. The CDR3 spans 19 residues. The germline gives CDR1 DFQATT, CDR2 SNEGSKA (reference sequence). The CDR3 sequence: CSAREGGGGGQLFPYEQYF. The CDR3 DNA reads TGCAGTGCTAGAGAGGGAGGGGGTGGGGGCCAACTATTCCCCTACGAGCAGTACTTC.

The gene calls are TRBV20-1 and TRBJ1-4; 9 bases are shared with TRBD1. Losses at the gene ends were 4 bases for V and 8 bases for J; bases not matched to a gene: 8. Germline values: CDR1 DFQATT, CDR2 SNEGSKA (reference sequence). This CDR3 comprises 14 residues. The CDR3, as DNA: TGCAGTGCTAAAACAGGGGGCGCAGGGGAAAAACTGTTTTTT. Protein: CSAKTGGAGEKLFF.

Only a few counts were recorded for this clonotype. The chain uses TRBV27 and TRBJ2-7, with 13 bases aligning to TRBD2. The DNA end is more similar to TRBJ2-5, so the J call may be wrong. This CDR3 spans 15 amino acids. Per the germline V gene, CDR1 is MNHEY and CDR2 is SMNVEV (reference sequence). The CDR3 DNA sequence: TGTGCCAGCAGCCGTGGGACTAGCGGGAAAGAGACCCAGTACTTC. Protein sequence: CASSRGTSGKETQYF.

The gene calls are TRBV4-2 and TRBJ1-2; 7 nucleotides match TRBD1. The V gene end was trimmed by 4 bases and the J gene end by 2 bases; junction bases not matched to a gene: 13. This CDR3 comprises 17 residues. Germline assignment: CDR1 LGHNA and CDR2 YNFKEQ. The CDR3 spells CASSPQPGTDLNYGYTF. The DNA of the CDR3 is TGTGCCAGCAGCCCCCAACCCGGGACAGACCTCAACTATGGCTACACCTTC.

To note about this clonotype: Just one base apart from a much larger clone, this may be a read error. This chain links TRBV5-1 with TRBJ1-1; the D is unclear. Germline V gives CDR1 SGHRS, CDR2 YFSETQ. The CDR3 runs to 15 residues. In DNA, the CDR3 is TGCGCCGGCAGCTTGGCCGCGGGAGGGAACACTGAAGCTTTCTTT. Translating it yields CAGSLAAGGNTEAFF.

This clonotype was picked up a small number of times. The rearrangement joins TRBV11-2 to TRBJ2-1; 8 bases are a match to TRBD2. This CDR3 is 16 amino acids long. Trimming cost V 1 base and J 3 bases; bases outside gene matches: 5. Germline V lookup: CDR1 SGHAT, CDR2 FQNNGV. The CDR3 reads CASSLVGGGFYNEQFF. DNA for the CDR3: TGTGCCAGCAGCTTAGTGGGCGGGGGGTTCTACAATGAGCAGTTCTTC. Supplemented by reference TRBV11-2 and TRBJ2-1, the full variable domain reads EAGVAQSPRYKIIEKRQSVAFWCNPISGHATLYWYQQILGQGPKLLIQFQNNGVVDDSQLPKDRFSAERLKGVDSTLKIQPAKLEDSAVYLCASSLVGGGFYNEQFFGPGTRLTVL.

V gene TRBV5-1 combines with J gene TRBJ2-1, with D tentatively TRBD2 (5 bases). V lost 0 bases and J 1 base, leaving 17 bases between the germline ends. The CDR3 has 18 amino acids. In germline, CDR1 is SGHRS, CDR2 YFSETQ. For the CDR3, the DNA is TGCGCCAGCAGCTTGGAGATCTCGCGGGCAAAATCCTACAATGAGCAGTTCTTC. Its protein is CASSLEISRAKSYNEQFF.

The CDR3 coding sequence is TGCGCCAGCAGGGGGACTAGCAAACGTGAGCAGTTCTTC. This codes for CASRGTSKREQFF. The gene calls are TRBV10-1 and TRBJ2-1; 9 nucleotides align to TRBD2. This CDR3 spans 13 amino acids. Germline V gives CDR1 WNHNN, CDR2 SYGVQD (reference sequence). V shed 6 bases, J shed 9 bases, and the junction held 6 bases outside the gene matches.